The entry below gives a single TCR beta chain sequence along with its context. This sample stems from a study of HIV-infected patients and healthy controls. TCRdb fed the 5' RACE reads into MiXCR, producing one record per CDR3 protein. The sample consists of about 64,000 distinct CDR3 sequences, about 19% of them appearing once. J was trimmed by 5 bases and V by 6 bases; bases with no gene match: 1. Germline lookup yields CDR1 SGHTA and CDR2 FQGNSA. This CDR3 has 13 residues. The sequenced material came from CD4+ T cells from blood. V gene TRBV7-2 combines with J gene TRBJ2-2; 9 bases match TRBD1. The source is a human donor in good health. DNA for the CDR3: TGTGCCAGCAGGGGGACAGGGACCGGGGAGCTGTTTTTT. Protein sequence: CASRGTGTGELFF.